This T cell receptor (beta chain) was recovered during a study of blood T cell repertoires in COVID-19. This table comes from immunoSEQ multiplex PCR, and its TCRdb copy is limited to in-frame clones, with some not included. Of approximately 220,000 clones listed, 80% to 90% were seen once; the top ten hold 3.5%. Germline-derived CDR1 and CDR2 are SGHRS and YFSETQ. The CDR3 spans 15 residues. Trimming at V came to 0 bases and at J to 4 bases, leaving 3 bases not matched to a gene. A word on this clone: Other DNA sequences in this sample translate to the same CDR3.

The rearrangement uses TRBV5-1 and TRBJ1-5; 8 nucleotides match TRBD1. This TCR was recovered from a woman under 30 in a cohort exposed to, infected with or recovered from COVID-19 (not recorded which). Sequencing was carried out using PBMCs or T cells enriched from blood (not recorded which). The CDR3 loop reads CASSLGQGSNQPQHF. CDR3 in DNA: TGCGCCAGCAGCTTGGGACAGGGGTCGAATCAGCCCCAGCATTTT.